These 27 T cell receptor beta chains came from one sample sequenced in a study of graft-versus-host responses after intestinal transplantation. Clones were read by immunoSEQ multiplex PCR, and TCRdb kept only the in-frame ones, dropping some. The table lists 60,000 to 75,000 clones, under 90% of them singletons. Both intraepithelial and lamina propria lymphocytes were released by processing graft tissue. This specimen was ileum tissue, taken 357 days after transplant. The receptors stem from a human patient who received an intestinal transplant, so some T cells may come from the graft donor.

The chain joins TRBV27 to TRBJ2-3, with TRBD2 identical over 8 bases. The CDR3 totals 13 residues. Germline-derived CDR1 and CDR2 are MNHEY and SMNVEV (reference sequence). With 8 bases clipped from V and 4 bases from J, the junction kept 5 bases outside the gene matches. CDR3 sequence: CASPGGRSDTQYF. In nucleotides, the CDR3 is TGTGCCAGCCCGGGGGGGCGTTCAGATACGCAGTATTTT.

This chain links TRBV18 with TRBJ2-3; D possibly corresponds to TRBD1 (5 bases). This CDR3 contains 16 residues. CDR1 is KGHSH, CDR2 LQKENI, per germline. With 0 bases removed from V and 5 bases from J, the gap between germline ends came to 15 bases. The chain's CDR3 is CASSPPGHSKVDTQYF. The CDR3 DNA reads TGTGCCAGCTCACCACCGGGGCATTCAAAAGTAGATACGCAGTATTTT. Filled out from reference TRBV18 and TRBJ2-3, the complete variable domain reads NAGVMQNPRHLVRRRGQEARLRCSPMKGHSHVYWYRQLPEEGLKFMVYLQKENIIDESGMPKERFSAEFPKEGPSILRIQQVVRGDSAAYFCASSPPGHSKVDTQYFGPGTRLTVL.

V and J are TRBV2 and TRBJ2-7; 8 bases agree with TRBD1. Germline CDR1 SNHLY, CDR2 FYNNEI. Losses at the gene ends were 2 bases for V and 3 bases for J; bases not matched to a gene: 12. CDR3 length: 17 amino acids. This CDR3 reads CASSERSAGQAGYEQYF. The CDR3 DNA sequence: TGTGCCAGCAGTGAAAGGTCTGCGGGACAGGCGGGCTACGAGCAGTACTTC.

This rearrangement joins TRBV7-6 to TRBJ2-1; 11 nucleotides match TRBD2. Germline assignment: CDR1 SGHVS and CDR2 FNYEAQ. The length of the CDR3 is 15 residues. With V trimmed by 5 bases and J by 4 bases, 4 bases remained unmatched. The CDR3 is CASSRLAGPYNEQFF. CDR3 DNA sequence: TGTGCCAGCAGCCGACTAGCGGGGCCTTACAATGAGCAGTTCTTC.

This sequence joins TRBV11-3 and TRBJ2-1, with a tentative D call TRBD2 (5 bases). The V end was cut by 5 bases, the J end by 0 bases, with 11 bases between. CDR1 and CDR2 (germline): SGHNT, YENEEA. The CDR3 is made up of 15 amino acids. The CDR3 DNA reads TGTGCCAGCAGCGTAGGAGGAAGCTCCTACAATGAGCAGTTCTTC. It encodes CASSVGGSSYNEQFF.

The V gene is TRBV7-9, the J gene TRBJ2-1; D not certain. Germline V gene lookup returns CDR1 SEHNR and CDR2 FQNEAQ (reference sequence). With 8 bases removed from V and 8 bases from J, the gap between germline ends came to 13 bases. This CDR3 is built from 12 residues. CDR3 sequence: CASSRHSDEQFF. The DNA for the CDR3 is TGTGCCAGCTCCCGACATTCCGATGAGCAGTTCTTC.

This rearrangement joins TRBV29-1 to TRBJ2-7; TRBD2 matches 10 bases. Germline V gives CDR1 SQVTM, CDR2 ANQGSEA. J gave up 7 bases and V 6 bases, and 9 bases lay outside the gene matches. The CDR3 consists of 13 residues. The CDR3 loop is CSVKGTSVGEQYF. As DNA, the CDR3 is TGCAGCGTAAAGGGGACTAGCGTAGGTGAGCAGTACTTC.

This chain uses TRBV27 with TRBJ2-7; TRBD1 agrees at 9 bases. After removal of 6 bases from V and 4 bases from J, the junction contained 7 bases not matched to a gene. There are 14 residues in the CDR3. CDR1 and CDR2 from the germline V gene are MNHEY and SMNVEV (reference sequence). The CDR3 loop is CASSLDRGEYEQYF. The CDR3 DNA is TGTGCCAGCAGCCTCGACAGGGGGGAGTACGAGCAGTACTTC.

A few counts support this clone. The rearrangement uses TRBV5-6 and TRBJ2-7; D gene unclear. With 0 bases removed from V and 1 base from J, the gap between germline ends came to 8 bases. CDR3 size: 14 residues. CDR1 and CDR2 (germline): SGHDT, YYEEEE. Here the CDR3 reads CASSLGVSSYEQYF. The CDR3 DNA sequence: TGTGCCAGCAGCTTGGGGGTATCATCCTACGAGCAGTACTTC.

The V and J genes are TRBV4-2 and TRBJ2-1; TRBD2 is a possible D gene (6 bases). CDR1 is LGHNA and CDR2 is YNFKEQ in the germline V gene. This CDR3 is 16 amino acids long. V lost 4 bases, J lost 7 bases, and 20 bases lay in between. In DNA form, the CDR3 reads TGTGCCAGCAGCCTACTTGGACTAAACCCCCGAAATGAGCAGTTCTTC. Protein sequence: CASSLLGLNPRNEQFF.

This clone was detected once. The chain carries TRBV29-1 and TRBJ1-2, with D perhaps TRBD1 (6 bases). CDR1 and CDR2 (germline): SQVTM, ANQGSEA. This CDR3 contains 11 residues. V gave up 4 bases and J gave up 4 bases, with 7 bases separating them. DNA for the CDR3: TGCAGCGTTGCGGGGGCCTATGGCTACACCTTC. Translation gives CSVAGAYGYTF.

The chain uses TRBV7-2 and TRBJ2-3, with D possibly TRBD2 on 5 matching bases. CDR3 length equals 15 residues. V lost 4 bases to trimming and J lost 3 bases, with 14 bases between them. Germline CDR1 and CDR2: SGHTA and FQGNSA. The CDR3 sequence is CASSSSSWGTDTQYF. The CDR3 nucleotides read TGTGCCAGCAGCTCGTCTAGCTGGGGAACAGATACGCAGTATTTT.

The rearrangement joins TRBV6-6 to TRBJ2-5; D uncertain. The ends were cut back, 5 bases at V and 5 bases at J, with 9 bases in the middle. The V gene's germline CDR1 is MNHNY and CDR2 SVGAGI (reference sequence). The CDR3 is made up of 12 amino acids. The CDR3 here is CASSPDGETQYF. The CDR3 coding sequence is TGTGCCAGCAGTCCAGACGGGGAGACCCAGTACTTC.

The chain carries TRBV14 and TRBJ2-3; 14 nucleotides match TRBD2. The CDR3 extends over 15 amino acids. V was clipped by 4 bases and J by 6 bases; unmatched bases: 3. Germline V gene lookup returns CDR1 SGHDN and CDR2 FVKESK. CDR3 nucleotide sequence: TGTGCCAGCAGCCTGACTAGCGGGGGGGCTGATACGCAGTATTTT. Protein: CASSLTSGGADTQYF.

The chain couples TRBV10-1 to TRBJ1-6; D is undetermined. This CDR3 comprises 13 residues. CDR1 is WNHNN, CDR2 SYGVQD, per germline (reference sequence). Trimming removed 2 bases from V and 5 bases from J, with 4 bases in between. The CDR3 spells CASSEGDNSPLHF. The CDR3, as DNA: TGCGCCAGCAGTGAGGGGGATAATTCACCCCTCCACTTT.

The chain carries TRBV11-2 and TRBJ1-1; the D gene is possibly TRBD1 (6 bases). Trimming left V 3 bases short and J 6 bases short, with 11 bases between. The CDR3 has 13 residues. CDR1 is SGHAT and CDR2 is FQNNGV in the germline V gene. CDR3 amino acids: CASSLATGAEAFF. CDR3 coding DNA: TGTGCCAGCAGCTTGGCGACAGGCGCTGAAGCTTTCTTT.

The chain has TRBV28 and TRBJ2-4; 8 positions agree with TRBD1. Germline values: CDR1 MDHEN, CDR2 SYDVKM. The J segment lost 1 base and the V segment lost 4 bases, leaving 3 bases of the junction unmatched. The CDR3 is 15 residues long. The CDR3 DNA reads TGTGCCAGCAGTTACGACAGGGGTGCCAAAAACATTCAGTACTTC. Its protein product is CASSYDRGAKNIQYF.

This chain links TRBV28 with TRBJ2-5; 8 positions agree with TRBD1. J was trimmed by 3 bases and V by 3 bases; bases with no gene match: 18. This CDR3 contains 19 residues. Germline assignment: CDR1 MDHEN and CDR2 SYDVKM. The CDR3 DNA reads as TGTGCCAGCAGTTTGGGGACCGGGCCCGATCCGGACAGGGAAGAGACCCAGTACTTC. This codes for CASSLGTGPDPDREETQYF.

The chain carries TRBV28 and TRBJ1-3; 9 nucleotides match TRBD1. The CDR3 runs to 18 residues. The V and J ends lost 3 bases and 8 bases, in that order; junction bases with no gene match: 17. Germline V lookup: CDR1 MDHEN, CDR2 SYDVKM. The CDR3 nucleotides are TGTGCCAGCAGTTTGCAGGAGGGACAGGGACCCGGGGGGGACACCATATATTTT. Protein sequence: CASSLQEGQGPGGDTIYF.

The rearrangement uses TRBV21-1 and TRBJ1-3; TRBD1, as called in the table, went unchecked against the DNA. TRBV21-1 is a listed pseudogene. The CDR3 totals 18 residues. The CDR3 reads CASKGGHLPSSSGNTIYF. CDR3 sequence (DNA): TGTGCCAGCAAAGGGGGACACCTCCCCTCCAGCTCTGGAAACACCATATATTTT.

J is TRBJ2-7 and V is TRBV29-1; TRBD1 aligns across 7 bases. V was clipped by 6 bases and J by 2 bases; unmatched bases: 7. This CDR3 has 13 residues. Looked up from germline, CDR1 is SQVTM and CDR2 is ANQGSEA. This chain's CDR3 is CSVADRATYEQYF. The DNA for the CDR3 is TGCAGCGTCGCTGACAGGGCTACCTACGAGCAGTACTTC.

CDR3 in amino acids: CASSPDGSYEQYF. For the CDR3, the DNA is TGTGCCAGCAGCCCAGACGGATCCTACGAGCAGTACTTC. The rearrangement joins TRBV28 to TRBJ2-7, with D unclear. This CDR3 is built from 13 residues. V was pared by 6 bases and J by 1 base, with 10 bases between. Germline CDR1 is MDHEN and CDR2 is SYDVKM.

The V call is TRBV29-1, the J call TRBJ2-7, with 10 bases that match TRBD2. Germline V gives CDR1 SQVTM, CDR2 ANQGSEA. The CDR3 is 14 amino acids. V was pared by 5 bases and J by 6 bases, with 10 bases of the junction left unmatched. The CDR3 DNA sequence: TGCAGCGTTCTACCGGGACTAGCGTCTTCCGAGCAGTACTTC. Amino acids: CSVLPGLASSEQYF.

The chain joins TRBV11-3 to TRBJ2-7, with TRBD1 matching over 7 bases. The junction had 2 bases not matched to a gene; V was cut back by 0 bases and J by 0 bases. CDR3 length: 15 residues. CDR1 is SGHNT, CDR2 YENEEA, per germline. This CDR3 reads CASSLEAGGSYEQYF. The CDR3 nucleotides are TGTGCCAGCAGCTTAGAAGCAGGGGGCTCCTACGAGCAGTACTTC. Looking up the rest from reference TRBV11-3 and TRBJ2-7 gives the full variable domain: EAGVVQSPRYKIIEKKQPVAFWCNPISGHNTLYWYLQNLGQGPELLIRYENEEAVDDSQLPKDRFSAERLKGVDSTLKIQPAELGDSAVYLCASSLEAGGSYEQYFGPGTRLTVT.

This chain links TRBV28 with TRBJ2-7, with unresolved D. CDR1 and CDR2 (germline): MDHEN, SYDVKM. The CDR3 has 15 amino acids. Trimming shortened V by 2 bases and J by 0 bases, and 11 bases separated the two germline ends. CDR3 amino acids: CASSLRGRFSYEQYF. The CDR3 coding sequence is TGTGCCAGCAGTTTAAGAGGCCGTTTCTCCTACGAGCAGTACTTC.

The V call is TRBV6-5, the J call TRBJ1-1; D unclear. This CDR3 has 15 amino acids. Germline loops: CDR1 MNHEY, CDR2 SVGAGI. The ends were cut back, 0 bases at V and 0 bases at J, with 8 bases in the middle. CDR3 residues: CASSYSHKLNTEAFF. DNA of the CDR3: TGTGCCAGCAGTTACTCCCACAAATTGAACACTGAAGCTTTCTTT.

V usage is TRBV12-1 and J usage is TRBJ1-2; the table's D call of TRBD1 was not tested on the DNA. TRBV12-1 is recorded as a pseudogene. The CDR3 contains 17 residues. The CDR3 loop is CASSSGDRRQANYGYTF. The CDR3 coding sequence is TGTGCCAGCAGCTCCGGAGACAGGCGTCAGGCGAACTATGGCTACACCTTC.